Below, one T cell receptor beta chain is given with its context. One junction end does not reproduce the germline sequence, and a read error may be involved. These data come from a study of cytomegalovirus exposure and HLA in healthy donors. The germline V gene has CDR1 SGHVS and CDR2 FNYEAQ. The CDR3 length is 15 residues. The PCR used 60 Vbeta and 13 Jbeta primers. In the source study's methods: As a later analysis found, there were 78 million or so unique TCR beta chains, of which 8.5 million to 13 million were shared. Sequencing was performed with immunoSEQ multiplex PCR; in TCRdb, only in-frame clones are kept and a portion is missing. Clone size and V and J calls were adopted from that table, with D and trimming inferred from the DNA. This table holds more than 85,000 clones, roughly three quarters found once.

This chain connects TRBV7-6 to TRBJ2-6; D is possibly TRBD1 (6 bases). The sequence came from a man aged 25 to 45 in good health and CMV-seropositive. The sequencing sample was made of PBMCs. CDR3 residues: CASSGTPDGPNVLTF. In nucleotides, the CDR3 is TGTGCCAGCAGCGGGACACCCGATGGGCCCAACGTCCTGACTTTC.